The 2 T cell receptor beta chains reported below all come from one sample, sequenced in a study of shared clonotypes between healthy human individuals. Assay used: immunoSEQ multiplex PCR; TCRdb lists only in-frame clones, some missing. The profile shows 1,100,000 or so clones, 75% to 80% of them singletons. Sequenced sample: memory CD4+ T cells from PBMCs. The subset is: CD45RA-negative fraction. These receptors all come from a young man in good health. Some clones in this sample may be carry-over from other donors' samples.

The table lists this clone with a count of one. The chain couples TRBV5-1 to TRBJ2-5; D perhaps matches TRBD1 (5 bases). The CDR3 runs 17 residues. Germline V lookup: CDR1 SGHRS, CDR2 YFSETQ. Trimming removed 1 base at V and 5 bases at J, with 21 bases between. CDR3 protein: CASSLRPAGKWVETQYF. As DNA, the CDR3 is TGCGCCAGCAGCTTGCGTCCGGCAGGGAAATGGGTGGAGACCCAGTACTTC.

This chain joins TRBV27 and TRBJ2-7; TRBD2 aligns across 11 bases. V dropped 5 bases and J dropped 3; count of bases not matched to a gene: 6. This CDR3 spans 15 amino acids. The germline CDR1 and CDR2 sequences are MNHEY and SMNVEV (reference sequence). CDR3 nucleotide sequence: TGTGCCAGCAGTCCTGACCTAGCGGGAGGCTACGAGCAGTACTTC. Its protein is CASSPDLAGGYEQYF.